This is a list of T cell receptor beta chains from one sample in a study of PD-1 blockade in classical Hodgkin lymphoma. This table comes from immunoSEQ multiplex PCR, and its TCRdb copy is limited to in-frame clones, with some not included. Among tens of thousands of clones listed, 70% were seen once. This specimen was peripheral blood mononuclear cells (PBMCs), taken before the second cycle of nivolumab. The receptors originated from a human donor with classical Hodgkin lymphoma. CDR3s include the opening cysteine and the closing phenylalanine or tryptophan. D genes are given only for firm matches.

CDR3: CASSTLAGGRETQYF; D: TRBD2; V: TRBV5-6; J: TRBJ2-5
CDR3: CASSLAFGGVGLTYNEQFF; D: NA; V: TRBV7-2; J: TRBJ2-1
CDR3: CASSQARTVGTEAFF; D: NA; V: TRBV4-1; J: TRBJ1-1
CDR3: CASSPWAGVNSPLHF; D: NA; V: TRBV14; J: TRBJ1-6
CDR3: CASSIGRRNTGELFF; D: NA; V: TRBV21-1; J: TRBJ2-2
CDR3: CASSSHYNSPLHF; D: NA; V: TRBV7-9; J: TRBJ1-6
CDR3: CASSIGTGESQPQHF; D: TRBD1; V: TRBV19; J: TRBJ1-5
CDR3: CASSHDRASGNTIYF; D: TRBD1; V: TRBV7-9; J: TRBJ1-3
CDR3: CASSLETGETGELFF; D: TRBD1; V: TRBV13; J: TRBJ2-2
CDR3: CAISGMGGTEAFF; D: NA; V: TRBV10-3; J: TRBJ1-1
CDR3: CASSLSGPLNSPLHF; D: NA; V: TRBV5-1; J: TRBJ1-6
CDR3: CASSRPVTGSPEQYF; D: NA; V: TRBV28; J: TRBJ2-7
CDR3: CASSLDPSYNEQFF; D: NA; V: TRBV11-2; J: TRBJ2-1
CDR3: CASSLTGYSWGGYTF; D: TRBD1; V: TRBV14; J: TRBJ1-2
CDR3: CASSFLGGGGQAQHF; D: NA; V: TRBV28; J: TRBJ1-5
CDR3: CASSYDSSGNTIYF; D: NA; V: TRBV6-5; J: TRBJ1-3
CDR3: CASSLEGSGEKLFF; D: NA; V: TRBV5-1; J: TRBJ1-4
CDR3: CASSLPTVETQYF; D: NA; V: TRBV7-9; J: TRBJ2-5
CDR3: CASSLGTGWNNEQFF; D: TRBD1; V: TRBV5-4; J: TRBJ2-1
CDR3: CASSLTGVGNYGYTF; D: NA; V: TRBV27; J: TRBJ1-2
CDR3: CASSLLGSPRTDTQYF; D: NA; V: TRBV5-1; J: TRBJ2-3
CDR3: CASSGGGRAREKLFF; D: TRBD1; V: TRBV7-9; J: TRBJ1-4
CDR3: CASSQDNLGQFTDTQYF; D: NA; V: TRBV4-1; J: TRBJ2-3
CDR3: CASSFQEGDTQYF; D: NA; V: TRBV9; J: TRBJ2-3
CDR3: CASSQVDVGFYSNQPQHF; D: NA; V: TRBV4-1; J: TRBJ1-5
CDR3: CASSLSLAGAAEQYF; D: TRBD2; V: TRBV7-2; J: TRBJ2-7
CDR3: CATRRPGGATEAFF; D: NA; V: TRBV10-1; J: TRBJ1-1
CDR3: CSVGPGPNTEAFF; D: NA; V: TRBV29-1; J: TRBJ1-1
CDR3: CASSKDSQETQYF; D: NA; V: TRBV19; J: TRBJ2-5
CDR3: CASSPVGGRGVRGYGYTF; D: TRBD1; V: TRBV18; J: TRBJ1-2
CDR3: CSVEVGTGELFF; D: NA; V: TRBV29-1; J: TRBJ2-2
CDR3: CASSAVGRLGAEETQYF; D: NA; V: TRBV2; J: TRBJ2-5
CDR3: CASSLGDSSSYEQYF; D: NA; V: TRBV11-2; J: TRBJ2-7
CDR3: CASSVDSSLHF; D: NA; V: TRBV9; J: TRBJ1-6
CDR3: CASSLARGQETQYF; D: NA; V: TRBV11-3; J: TRBJ2-5
CDR3: CASSMAGRSMNTEAFF; D: NA; V: TRBV19; J: TRBJ1-1
CDR3: CASSRIDRGADEKLFF; D: TRBD1; V: TRBV18; J: TRBJ1-4
CDR3: CASRRQKRSPLHF; D: NA; V: TRBV6-5; J: TRBJ1-6
CDR3: CASSLGRGYRQPQHF; D: TRBD1; V: TRBV28; J: TRBJ1-5
CDR3: CASSYEGQGNNEQFF; D: TRBD1; V: TRBV6-6; J: TRBJ2-1
CDR3: CASRDRGYSNQPQHF; D: TRBD1; V: TRBV27; J: TRBJ1-5
CDR3: CASSKDSRGIGYTF; D: NA; V: TRBV27; J: TRBJ1-2
CDR3: CASSPGDRGDTEAFF; D: TRBD1; V: TRBV5-1; J: TRBJ1-1
CDR3: CASSITGGGGGQPQHF; D: NA; V: TRBV19; J: TRBJ1-5
CDR3: CASNKQGATEAFF; D: NA; V: TRBV6-5; J: TRBJ1-1